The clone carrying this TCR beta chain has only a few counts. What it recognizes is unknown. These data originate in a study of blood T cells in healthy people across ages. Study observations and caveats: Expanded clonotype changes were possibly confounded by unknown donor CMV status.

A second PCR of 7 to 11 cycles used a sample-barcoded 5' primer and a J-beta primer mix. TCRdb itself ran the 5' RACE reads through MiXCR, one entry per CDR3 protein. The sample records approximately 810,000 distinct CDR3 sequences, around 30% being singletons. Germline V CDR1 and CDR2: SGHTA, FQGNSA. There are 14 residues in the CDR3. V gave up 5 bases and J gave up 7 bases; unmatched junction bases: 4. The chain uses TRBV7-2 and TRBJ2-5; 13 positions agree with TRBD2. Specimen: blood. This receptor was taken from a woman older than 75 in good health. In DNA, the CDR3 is TGTGCCAGCAGCGCTACTAGCGGGGGGGGGACCCAGTACTTC. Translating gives CASSATSGGGTQYF.